This T cell receptor beta chain emerged from a study of cytomegalovirus exposure and HLA in healthy donors. This CDR3 contains 14 residues. V was clipped by 6 bases and J by 3 bases; unmatched bases: 5. CDR1 is MDHEN, CDR2 SYDVKM, per germline. PCR amplification relied on 60 Vbeta primers (plus 13 Jbeta primers). The protocol was immunoSEQ multiplex PCR, while the TCRdb copy is restricted to in-frame clones and leaves out a portion. The data contain about 190,000 clones, about 90% of them singletons. The receptor was isolated from a young man in good health and CMV-seronegative. The specimen sequenced was PBMCs. The chain employs TRBV28 and TRBJ2-7; 10 nucleotides align to TRBD1. The CDR3 DNA reads as TGTGCCAGCAGCCAGACAGGGGGCGTCTACGAGCAGTACTTC. Its translation: CASSQTGGVYEQYF.